Listed below are T cell receptor beta chains from one sample, sequenced in a study of T cell responses to AZD1222 COVID-19 vaccine. Only in-frame clones appear in the TCRdb table, and some are missing; sequencing was by immunoSEQ multiplex PCR. The sample carries tens of thousands of clones, 75% to 95% recorded once. The sequenced sample was peripheral blood, obtained 28 days after the second AZD1222 dose. The receptors derive from an adult who received the AZD1222 COVID-19 vaccine. CDR3s include the opening cysteine and the closing phenylalanine or tryptophan. D genes are given only for firm matches. Some rows have no size entry. The others give once, few or many, or a class for an expanded clone.

D,V,J,size,CDR3,DNA
TRBD1,TRBV5-1,TRBJ1-1,few,CASSLRTGETEAFF,TGCGCCAGCAGCTTACGTACAGGGGAGACTGAAGCTTTCTTT
.,TRBV7-9,TRBJ1-4,.,CASSDPRGGVNEKLFF,TGTGCCAGCAGCGATCCGCGAGGGGGAGTTAATGAAAAACTGTTTTTT
.,TRBV6-5,TRBJ1-3,.,CASSYRLAGPDTIYF,TGTGCCAGCAGTTACAGGTTGGCAGGGCCGGACACCATATATTTT
.,TRBV6-5,TRBJ1-6,few,CASGDRDNSPLHF,TGTGCCAGCGGGGACCGGGATAATTCACCCCTCCACTTT
.,TRBV28,TRBJ1-2,.,CASRTSNYGYTF,TGTGCCAGCAGGACTTCTAACTATGGCTACACCTTC
TRBD1,TRBV9,TRBJ1-2,.,CASSEAGGSGYTF,TGTGCCAGCAGCGAAGCAGGGGGCAGTGGCTACACCTTC
TRBD1,TRBV7-3,TRBJ1-3,.,CASSLTGTGGHTIYF,TGTGCCAGCAGCTTAACCGGGACAGGTGGGCACACCATATATTTT
.,TRBV4-1,TRBJ2-6,once,CASSQPKQGAGANVLTF,TGCGCCAGCAGCCAACCAAAACAGGGAGCTGGGGCCAACGTCCTGACTTTC
.,TRBV3-1/TRBV3-2,TRBJ1-6,once,CASSQDNWQSQYNSPLHF,TGTGCCAGCAGCCAAGATAACTGGCAGTCACAGTATAATTCACCCCTCCACTTT
TRBD1,TRBV7-9,TRBJ1-6,.,CASSPYRGQASPLHF,TGTGCCAGCAGCCCCTACAGGGGGCAGGCTTCACCCCTCCACTTT
TRBD1,TRBV2,TRBJ1-2,.,CASSGDRGDGYTF,TGTGCCAGCAGTGGGGACAGGGGGGATGGCTACACCTTC
TRBD1,TRBV7-6,TRBJ1-4,.,CASSLEGIQGGEKLFF,TGTGCCAGCAGCTTAGAGGGGATCCAAGGGGGCGAAAAACTGTTTTTT
.,TRBV3-1/TRBV3-2,TRBJ1-6,once,CASSQGTPPPLHF,TGTGCCAGCAGCCAAGGGACCCCTCCACCCCTCCACTTT
.,TRBV5-1,TRBJ2-6,.,CASSLDGVSTNVLTF,TGCGCCAGCAGCTTGGACGGGGTTTCTACCAACGTCCTGACTTTC
.,TRBV18,TRBJ2-2,.,CASSPRESSNTGELFF,TGTGCCAGCTCACCACGGGAATCTTCAAACACCGGGGAGCTGTTTTTT
.,TRBV12-2,TRBJ2-5,.,CASRLADIRTNIQETQYF,TGTGCAAGTCGCTTAGCGGATATTAGGACTAACATCCAAGAGACCCAGTACTTC
.,TRBV12-3/TRBV12-4,TRBJ1-1,.,CASSLGVGAFF,TGTGCCAGCAGCCTTGGGGTAGGGGCTTTCTTT
.,TRBV25-1,TRBJ1-3,.,CASSELAQPVGNTIYF,TGTGCCAGCAGTGAATTGGCGCAGCCTGTCGGAAACACCATATATTTT
.,TRBV12-3/TRBV12-4,TRBJ1-1,.,CASRDRLNTEAFF,TGTGCCAGCAGGGACAGATTGAACACTGAAGCTTTCTTT
TRBD1,TRBV5-5,TRBJ1-5,.,CASSLAGTVGNQPQHF,TGTGCCAGCAGCTTGGCCGGGACAGTGGGCAATCAGCCCCAGCATTTT
.,TRBV3-1/TRBV3-2,TRBJ2-1,.,CASSQDRSGLQFF,TGTGCCAGCAGCCAAGATCGGTCGGGGTTGCAGTTCTTC
.,TRBV6-5,TRBJ1-5,.,CASSYSKGSGQPQHF,TGTGCCAGCAGTTACTCGAAAGGGTCAGGTCAGCCCCAGCATTTT
.,TRBV21-1,TRBJ2-6,.,CASSPLWTGSGANVLTF,TGTGCCAGCAGCCCATTATGGACTGGGTCTGGGGCCAACGTCCTGACTTTC
TRBD1,TRBV19,TRBJ2-2,.,CASKNPGQAVGELFF,TGTGCCAGTAAAAACCCGGGACAGGCGGTTGGGGAGCTGTTTTTT
.,TRBV7-8,TRBJ1-3,once,CASSLALRVSGNTIYF,TGTGCCAGCAGCTTAGCGTTGAGAGTCTCTGGAAACACCATATATTTT
.,TRBV5-1,TRBJ2-3,.,CASSLGLAAPDTQYF,TGCGCCAGCAGCTTGGGATTAGCCGCGCCAGATACGCAGTATTTT
.,TRBV12-3/TRBV12-4,TRBJ1-5,.,CASSTRDQPQHF,TGTGCCAGCAGTACCAGGGATCAGCCCCAGCATTTT
TRBD2,TRBV7-6,TRBJ2-7,.,CASSQLAGNSYEQYF,TGTGCCAGCAGCCAACTAGCGGGAAACTCCTACGAGCAGTACTTC
TRBD2,TRBV11-2,TRBJ2-1,.,CASRQSAGGNNEQFF,TGTGCCAGCAGACAATCGGCGGGGGGAAACAATGAGCAGTTCTTC
TRBD1,TRBV3-1/TRBV3-2,TRBJ2-5,.,CASSFGQGAEETQYF,TGTGCCAGCAGCTTTGGACAGGGGGCTGAGGAGACCCAGTACTTC
.,TRBV27,TRBJ2-5,.,CASGSLRAYQETQYF,TGTGCCAGCGGGTCCCTGCGGGCTTACCAAGAGACCCAGTACTTC
TRBD1,TRBV4-2,TRBJ2-7,.,CASSRDSTNEQYF,TGTGCCAGCAGTCGGGACAGCACCAACGAGCAGTACTTC
.,TRBV5-1,TRBJ1-2,.,CASSFAGMDYGYTF,TGCGCCAGCAGCTTTGCAGGGATGGACTATGGCTACACCTTC
.,TRBV11-3,TRBJ2-2,.,CASSLRRGTTGELFF,TGTGCCAGCAGCTTACGCAGGGGTACCACCGGGGAGCTGTTTTTT
TRBD1,TRBV11-3,TRBJ2-5,.,CASSLSGQVMPQYF,TGTGCCAGCAGCTTATCCGGACAGGTCATGCCCCAGTACTTC
.,TRBV9,TRBJ1-2,.,CASSVGQGINYGYTF,TGTGCCAGCAGCGTAGGCCAGGGCATTAACTATGGCTACACCTTC